This T cell receptor beta chain stems from a study of cytomegalovirus exposure and HLA in healthy donors. Study details: The 90 to 150 validation repertoires used the same platform as the roughly 670 first-cohort repertoires, a later analysis reported.

Study findings and constraints: Most observed TCR sequences were rare, whereas some public TCRs were detected in many donors. Subsequent analysis found a tendency for first-cohort TCR clusters to co-occur within the 120 or so validation repertoires. Testing in vitro showed three CMV-associated chains specific for CMV antigens.

As regards this clone: Antigen specificity is unknown.

V lost 5 bases and J lost 13; bases outside the gene matches: 8. The CDR3 length is 12 residues. CDR1 is MNHNY and CDR2 is SVGAGI in the germline V gene (reference sequence). Generated by immunoSEQ multiplex PCR, the TCRdb table keeps only in-frame clones and is missing some. Of hundreds of thousands of clones in the sample, roughly 90% were seen once. The sample comprised PBMCs. The sequence was obtained from a woman aged 18-30 years in good health and CMV-seronegative. V usage is TRBV6-6 and J usage is TRBJ1-1, with TRBD1 matching 9 bases. CDR3 DNA: TGTGCCAGCAGTCACCGGGACAGGGTCGTTTTCTTT. It codes for CASSHRDRVVFF.